These 25 T cell receptor beta chains came from one sample sequenced in a study of Ad26.COV2.S vaccination and SARS-CoV-2 variants. Treatment of the sample: about 20 received Ad26.COV2.S at low or high dose, single or two shots; five or six received placebo; per-sample allocation not given. Collection of the samples took place on day 63 after the first injection of vaccine or placebo. Assay used: immunoSEQ multiplex PCR; TCRdb lists only in-frame clones, some missing. The sample includes around 500,000 clones, about 89% of them seen just once. Specimen: peripheral blood, collected in a trial of Ad26.COV2.S vaccine versus placebo. The receptor set was obtained from a person between 18 and 65 years old who received the Ad26.COV2.S COVID-19 vaccine or a placebo.

J is TRBJ2-1 and V is TRBV7-6; 8 bases fit TRBD2. The ends lost 4 bases at V and 9 bases at J; junction bases unmatched: 5. The germline CDR1 and CDR2 sequences are SGHVS and FNYEAQ. This CDR3 comprises 13 residues. CDR3 sequence (DNA): TGTGCCAGCAGCTCCCGGGAGGGGGGTGAGCAGTTCTTC. This sequence encodes CASSSREGGEQFF.

This chain links TRBV24-1 with TRBJ1-2; D is undetermined. The CDR3 length is 11 residues. The germline V gene encodes CDR1 KGHDR and CDR2 SFDVKD. The ends were cut back, 3 bases at V and 2 bases at J, with 0 bases in the middle. DNA of the CDR3: TGTGCCACCAGTGATAACTATGGCTACACCTTC. It encodes CATSDNYGYTF.

The chain couples TRBV2 to TRBJ2-3; D is tentatively TRBD1 or TRBD2 (6 bases each). V was trimmed by 10 bases and J by 3 bases, leaving 17 bases between them. CDR3 length: 14 amino acids. Germline V lookup: CDR1 SNHLY, CDR2 FYNNEI. The CDR3 protein is CATWSGGPTDTQYF. The DNA for the CDR3 is TGTGCCACATGGTCTGGGGGGCCTACAGATACGCAGTATTTT.

This clone was recorded once. J is TRBJ2-7 and V is TRBV5-4; D is uncertain. The germline V gene encodes CDR1 SGHNT and CDR2 YYREEE (reference sequence). The CDR3 is 15 amino acids. V shed 0 bases and J shed 0 bases, with 10 bases lying between them. DNA of the CDR3: TGTGCCAGCAGCTTGGAGGGTAGACCCTCCTACGAGCAGTACTTC. Translating gives CASSLEGRPSYEQYF.

Note on this clone: This sample also contains other DNA sequences that code for the same CDR3. V usage is TRBV7-3 and J usage is TRBJ1-1; D gene unclear. V was cut by 1 base and J by 2 bases, with 5 bases left in between. CDR3 length equals 13 residues. In germline, CDR1 is SGHTA, CDR2 FQGTGA. CDR3 DNA sequence: TGTGCCAGCAGCTTAAGTCGAAACACTGAAGCTTTCTTT. Residues: CASSLSRNTEAFF. The whole variable domain, filled in from reference TRBV7-3 and TRBJ1-1, reads GAGVSQTPSNKVTEKGKYVELRCDPISGHTALYWYRQSLGQGPEFLIYFQGTGAADDSGLPNDRFFAVRPEGSVSTLKIQRTERGDSAVYLCASSLSRNTEAFFGQGTRLTVV.

Only a few counts were recorded for this clone. The chain carries TRBV19 and TRBJ2-4; D is uncertain. V shed 7 bases and J shed 2 bases, with 12 bases lying between them. The germline V gene encodes CDR1 LNHDA and CDR2 SQIVND (reference sequence). The length of the CDR3 is 14 residues. The DNA for the CDR3 is TGTGCCAGTACGGAGTTTGGGACCAAAAACATTCAGTACTTC. Translated: CASTEFGTKNIQYF.

The gene calls are TRBV30 and TRBJ1-5; D is uncertain. The germline CDR1 and CDR2 sequences are GTSNPN and SVGIG (reference sequence). The CDR3 is 16 amino acids. V dropped 0 bases and J dropped 0 bases, with 12 bases sitting between them. The CDR3 DNA is TGTGCCTGGAGTGTACGTCAGGTCTATAGCAATCAGCCCCAGCATTTT. Residues: CAWSVRQVYSNQPQHF.

This clone turned up a few times. The chain uses TRBV7-9 and TRBJ1-1, with D perhaps TRBD1 (5 bases). The CDR3 totals 13 residues. Germline V CDR1 and CDR2: SEHNR, FQNEAQ (reference sequence). Trimming left V 8 bases short and J 1 base short, with 11 bases between. CDR3 amino acids: CASEPGRNTEAFF. The CDR3 region has the DNA TGTGCCAGCGAACCGGGACGGAACACTGAAGCTTTCTTT.

V gene TRBV5-1 combines with J gene TRBJ2-5; D might be TRBD1 (6 bases). Trimming pared 6 bases from V and 3 bases from J, leaving 15 bases between. The germline CDR1 and CDR2 sequences are SGHRS and YFSETQ. CDR3 length: 14 residues. The CDR3 sequence: CASTLQGREETQYF. For the CDR3, the DNA is TGCGCCAGCACCCTACAGGGTCGGGAAGAGACCCAGTACTTC.

The J gene is TRBJ1-1, the V gene TRBV5-4, with D unclear. V lost 0 bases, J lost 7 bases, and 13 bases lay in between. Germline CDR1 is SGHNT and CDR2 is YYREEE (reference sequence). The CDR3 totals 14 residues. The CDR3 loop is CASSLDSGRSEAFF. The DNA for the CDR3 is TGTGCCAGCAGCTTGGATTCGGGGAGGAGTGAAGCTTTCTTT. Complete variable domain (other parts from reference TRBV5-4 and TRBJ1-1): ETGVTQSPTHLIKTRGQQVTLRCSSQSGHNTVSWYQQALGQGPQFIFQYYREEENGRGNFPPRFSGLQFPNYSSELNVNALELDDSALYLCASSLDSGRSEAFFGQGTRLTVV.

The gene calls are TRBV9 and TRBJ2-5; D uncertain. The CDR3 sequence is 15 residues long. The germline gives CDR1 SGDLS, CDR2 YYNGEE. Trimming pared 0 bases from V and 1 base from J, leaving 10 bases between. DNA of the CDR3: TGTGCCAGCAGCGTAGACCCGGGCCTCCAAGAGACCCAGTACTTC. Its translation is CASSVDPGLQETQYF.

The V gene is TRBV25-1, the J gene TRBJ2-1; 9 bases align to TRBD1. Germline loops: CDR1 MGHDK, CDR2 SYGVNS. V trimming: 3 bases; J trimming: 1 base; junction bases outside the gene matches: 4. CDR3 length equals 16 residues. The CDR3 region is CASSEAGTGSYNEQFF. DNA for the CDR3: TGTGCCAGCAGTGAGGCCGGGACAGGGTCCTACAATGAGCAGTTCTTC.

The chain joins TRBV30 to TRBJ2-3; tentative D call: TRBD1 (6 bases). V lost 5 bases, J lost 2 bases, and 14 bases lay in between. The CDR3 has 14 residues. Germline V lookup: CDR1 GTSNPN, CDR2 SVGIG (reference sequence). The chain's CDR3 is CAWGSRGPTDTQYF. The CDR3 DNA reads as TGTGCCTGGGGCTCCAGGGGACCCACAGATACGCAGTATTTT. Looking up the rest from reference TRBV30 and TRBJ2-3 gives the full variable domain: SQTIHQWPATLVQPVGSPLSLECTVEGTSNPNLYWYRQAAGRGLQLLFYSVGIGQISSEVPQNLSASRPQDRQFILSSKKLLLSDSGFYLCAWGSRGPTDTQYFGPGTRLTVL.

This clone was seen a handful of times. This chain links TRBV2 with TRBJ2-2, with TRBD2 matching over 10 bases. This CDR3 has 15 amino acids. Germline-derived CDR1 and CDR2 are SNHLY and FYNNEI. V lost 7 bases to trimming and J lost 3 bases; unmatched junction nucleotides: 5. The CDR3 region has the DNA TGTGCCAGCACAAGGACTAGCGGCGACACCGGGGAGCTGTTTTTT. Residues: CASTRTSGDTGELFF.

This clone has just one count. The rearrangement joins TRBV28 to TRBJ2-5; weak D call: TRBD2 (6 bases). Trimming took 4 bases from V and 5 from J, leaving 17 bases between them. Per germline, CDR1 MDHEN and CDR2 SYDVKM. CDR3 length: 15 residues. The CDR3 loop reads CASSSRDLVRETQYF. In DNA, the CDR3 is TGTGCCAGCAGTTCGCGGGACCTCGTAAGGGAGACCCAGTACTTC. The full variable domain, in which reference TRBV28 and TRBJ2-5 provide the parts outside the CDR3, is DVKVTQSSRYLVKRTGEKVFLECVQDMDHENMFWYRQDPGLGLRLIYFSYDVKMKEKGDIPEGYSVSREKKERFSLILESASTNQTSMYLCASSSRDLVRETQYFGPGTRLLVL.

This clone was picked up one time. The CDR3 sequence: CASSKDGADSGNTIYF. In DNA form, the CDR3 reads TGTGCCAGCAGCAAAGACGGGGCAGACTCTGGAAACACCATATATTTT. This sequence joins TRBV21-1 and TRBJ1-3. TRBV21-1 is classified as a pseudogene. The CDR3 length is 16 residues.

The J gene is TRBJ1-2, the V gene TRBV5-1, with TRBD1 matching over 8 bases. J lost 1 base, V lost 8 bases, and 16 bases had no gene match. CDR1 and CDR2 (germline): SGHRS, YFSETQ. This CDR3 has 17 amino acids. CDR3 nucleotides: TGCGCCAGTGGGATACGGCCCGGGACAGGAGATAACTATGGCTACACCTTC. This codes for CASGIRPGTGDNYGYTF.

V gene TRBV7-9 combines with J gene TRBJ1-2, with D tentatively TRBD1 (5 bases). The CDR3 spans 14 residues. CDR1 SEHNR and CDR2 FQNEAQ come from the germline V gene (reference sequence). Trimming cost V 5 bases and J 3 bases, with 13 bases left between them. Here the CDR3 DNA reads TGTGCCAGCAGCGCGGGACCGGCGGACTATGGCTACACCTTC. Amino acids: CASSAGPADYGYTF.

This clone has a single count. The rearrangement joins TRBV7-6 to TRBJ2-7; tentative D call: TRBD2 (6 bases). CDR3 length: 15 residues. In germline, CDR1 is SGHVS, CDR2 FNYEAQ. The V end was cut by 5 bases, the J end by 6 bases, with 20 bases between. CDR3 bases: TGTGCCAGCAGCGGAAGCGCGGGGCCCCAAGGCGAGCAGTACTTC. This translates into CASSGSAGPQGEQYF.

V usage is TRBV6-5 and J usage is TRBJ2-7; TRBD2 agrees at 12 bases. V was clipped by 5 bases and J by 2 bases; unmatched bases: 4. Germline V gene data show CDR1 as MNHEY and CDR2 as SVGAGI. The CDR3 contains 15 residues. CDR3: CASSQTSGGPYEQYF. In DNA, the CDR3 is TGTGCCAGCAGTCAGACTAGCGGGGGTCCCTACGAGCAGTACTTC.

The rearrangement joins TRBV5-6 to TRBJ2-6; the D is unclear. The V end lost 5 bases, the J end lost 0 bases, and 12 bases lay between the germline ends. The CDR3 is 16 residues long. The V gene's germline CDR1 is SGHDT and CDR2 YYEEEE. The CDR3 loop reads CASSRTVSSGANVLTF. CDR3 DNA sequence: TGTGCCAGCAGTCGAACTGTAAGCTCTGGGGCCAACGTCCTGACTTTC.

The V gene is TRBV4-1, the J gene TRBJ2-2; 7 bases align to TRBD1. Trimming cost V 5 bases and J 8 bases; bases outside gene matches: 11. The germline V gene has CDR1 MGHRA and CDR2 YSYEKL. The CDR3 runs to 15 residues. CDR3 in DNA: TGCGCCAGCAGCGTAAACAGGGGAAAGTCGGGGGAGCTGTTTTTT. It translates to CASSVNRGKSGELFF.

Comment on this clone: This sample also contains other DNA sequences that code for the same CDR3. This sequence joins TRBV28 and TRBJ1-2; TRBD1 is a possible D gene (5 bases). The CDR3 totals 12 residues. Germline CDR1 reads MDHEN; CDR2 reads SYDVKM. Deletions cut 5 bases from V and 5 bases from J, with 9 bases between. Here the CDR3 DNA reads TGTGCCAGCAGTCTAGACAGTTATGGCTACACCTTC. This sequence encodes CASSLDSYGYTF.

The chain combines TRBV30 with TRBJ1-1; D not certain. V was pared by 4 bases and J by 2 bases, with 11 bases between. Germline CDR1 GTSNPN, CDR2 SVGIG (reference sequence). The CDR3 has 13 amino acids. CDR3 sequence: CAWKDRVNTEAFF. The CDR3 coding sequence is TGTGCCTGGAAGGATAGGGTAAACACTGAAGCTTTCTTT.

The chain joins TRBV2 to TRBJ2-3, with TRBD2 matching over 11 bases. After removal of 5 bases from V and 2 bases from J, the junction contained 15 bases not matched to a gene. The CDR3 is 19 amino acids. Germline CDR1 and CDR2: SNHLY and FYNNEI. CDR3 in DNA: TGTGCCAGCAGTCCGTTGACCGGCGCGGGACTAGCGGCCACAGATACGCAGTATTTT. It encodes CASSPLTGAGLAATDTQYF.